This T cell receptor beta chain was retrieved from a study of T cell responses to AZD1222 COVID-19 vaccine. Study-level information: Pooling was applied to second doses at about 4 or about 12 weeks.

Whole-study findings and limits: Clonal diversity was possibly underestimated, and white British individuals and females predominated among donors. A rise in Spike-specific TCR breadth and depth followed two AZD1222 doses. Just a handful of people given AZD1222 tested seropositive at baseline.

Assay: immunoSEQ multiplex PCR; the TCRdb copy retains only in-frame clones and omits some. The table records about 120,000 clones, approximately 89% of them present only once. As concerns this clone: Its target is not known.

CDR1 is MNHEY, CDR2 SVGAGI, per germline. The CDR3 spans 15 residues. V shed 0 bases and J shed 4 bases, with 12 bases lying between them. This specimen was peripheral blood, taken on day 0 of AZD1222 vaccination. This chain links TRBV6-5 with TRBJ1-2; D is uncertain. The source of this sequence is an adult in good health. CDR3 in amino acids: CASSYSQGVLYGYTF. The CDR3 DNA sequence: TGTGCCAGCAGTTACTCGCAAGGAGTTCTCTATGGCTACACCTTC.